The 15 T cell receptor beta chains in this list originate from one sample, sequenced in a study of blood T cells in healthy people across ages. The use of a sample-barcoded 5' primer and a J-beta primer mix characterized a second PCR of roughly 6 to 12 cycles. TCRdb ran MiXCR on the 5' RACE reads and lists one entry per CDR3 protein. The sample shows hundreds of thousands of distinct CDR3 sequences, about 48% of them seen only once. Sequencing was performed on blood. The source is a man aged 80 or over in good health.

This clonotype was observed a single time. With a much larger clone just one base away, this may be a read error. V is TRBV7-2 and J is TRBJ2-1; D remains ambiguous. The J call may be in error: the DNA end matches TRBJ2-7 better. This CDR3 region has 16 residues. Germline CDR1 is SGHTA and CDR2 is FQGNSA. For the CDR3, the DNA is TGTGCCAGCAGCTTAGCGTCCCAGGTTATCTACAATGAGCAGTACTTC. Translated, it gives CASSLASQVIYNEQYF.

V is TRBV6-6 and J is TRBJ2-7; 8 positions agree with TRBD2. The CDR3 extends over 14 amino acids. The junction had 7 bases not matched to a gene; V was cut back by 6 bases and J by 3 bases. Per the germline V gene, CDR1 is MNHNY and CDR2 is SVGAGI (reference sequence). CDR3 residues: CASSPGLERYEQYF. The CDR3, as DNA: TGTGCCAGCAGCCCGGGACTAGAGCGCTACGAGCAGTACTTC.

In DNA form, the CDR3 reads TGTGCCAGCAGCCTGACTACCGCCTACAATGAGCAGTTCTTC. Its translation is CASSLTTAYNEQFF. This chain connects TRBV7-9 to TRBJ2-1; a possible D gene is TRBD2 (5 bases). The V gene lost 5 bases and the J gene lost 2 bases, with 10 bases spanning the gap. There are 14 residues in the CDR3. CDR1 SEHNR and CDR2 FQNEAQ come from the germline V gene (reference sequence).

This clonotype showed up just a few times. The chain couples TRBV2 to TRBJ2-3, with 9 nucleotides matching TRBD2. Germline assignment: CDR1 SNHLY and CDR2 FYNNEI. V was clipped by 4 bases and J by 5 bases; unmatched bases: 16. The CDR3 is 18 amino acids. This CDR3 is CASSGPTRSSGSLDTQYF. CDR3 DNA: TGTGCCAGCAGTGGGCCAACTCGTAGTAGCGGGAGTTTAGATACGCAGTATTTT.

The chain uses TRBV28 and TRBJ2-7; D is uncertain. Trimming took off 5 bases at V and 0 bases at J, with 11 bases between the two ends. Germline V gives CDR1 MDHEN, CDR2 SYDVKM. The CDR3 extends over 14 amino acids. The CDR3 loop is CASSTSTYSYEQYF. CDR3 DNA: TGTGCCAGCAGTACATCCACATACTCCTACGAGCAGTACTTC.

The gene calls are TRBV5-1 and TRBJ2-5, with a possible D match to TRBD1 (5 bases). The CDR3 contains 12 residues. CDR1 and CDR2 (germline): SGHRS, YFSETQ. The ends were cut back, 6 bases at V and 5 bases at J, with 11 bases in the middle. CDR3: CASMGRVETQYF. The DNA for the CDR3 is TGCGCCAGCATGGGCAGGGTTGAGACCCAGTACTTC.

This rearrangement joins TRBV12-3 or TRBV12-4 to TRBJ2-1; D may match TRBD1 or TRBD2 (5 bases each). The V and J ends lost 5 bases and 12 bases respectively, with 14 bases between them. The CDR3 runs to 12 residues. For the CDR3, the DNA is TGTGCCAGCAGTCGGGACCGCGCTTTGCAGTTCTTC. It specifies CASSRDRALQFF.

The V gene is TRBV6-1, the J gene TRBJ1-5; 7 bases fit TRBD1. Germline-derived CDR1 and CDR2 are MNHNS and SASEGT. CDR3 length: 15 residues. Trimming at V came to 5 bases and at J to 2 bases, leaving 6 bases not matched to a gene. Here the CDR3 DNA reads TGTGCCAGCAGTAAAGGACAGGCTGGCAATCAGCCCCAGCATTTT. This codes for CASSKGQAGNQPQHF.

The rearrangement joins TRBV15 to TRBJ2-3; a possible D gene is TRBD2 (7 bases). The V gene lost 3 bases and the J gene lost 1 base, with 17 bases spanning the gap. Germline V lookup: CDR1 LNHNV, CDR2 YYDKDF (reference sequence). This CDR3 contains 17 residues. Here the CDR3 reads CATSSHRGAPRTDTQYF. The CDR3 DNA follows: TGTGCCACCAGCAGTCACCGGGGGGCTCCCCGCACAGATACGCAGTATTTT.

The chain employs TRBV20-1 and TRBJ2-6; the D call may be TRBD1 or TRBD2 (6 bases each). Germline V gene sequence: CDR1 DFQATT, CDR2 SNEGSKA (reference sequence). This CDR3 is 17 amino acids long. V lost 5 bases to trimming and J lost 3 bases, with 20 bases between them. The CDR3 sequence is CSAPKGDSSHGANVLTF. The CDR3 DNA sequence: TGCAGTGCTCCTAAGGGGGACTCTTCTCATGGGGCCAACGTCCTGACTTTC.

The rearrangement links TRBV6-5 to TRBJ1-1, with D perhaps TRBD1 (5 bases). The V end lost 8 bases, the J end lost 1 base, and 17 bases lay between the germline ends. Germline CDR1 is MNHEY and CDR2 is SVGAGI. The CDR3 is 15 amino acids. The CDR3 sequence: CASRPGGRSNTEAFF. In DNA, the CDR3 is TGTGCCAGCCGCCCGGGGGGACGCTCGAACACTGAAGCTTTCTTT.

This chain links TRBV9 with TRBJ2-3; the D gene is possibly TRBD2 (6 bases). This CDR3 comprises 14 residues. CDR1 is SGDLS and CDR2 is YYNGEE in the germline V gene. Trimming took 4 bases from V and 1 from J, leaving 10 bases between them. The CDR3: CASSTTSRTDTQYF. CDR3 nucleotide sequence: TGTGCCAGCAGCACAACTAGCCGCACAGATACGCAGTATTTT.

The V gene is TRBV4-1, the J gene TRBJ1-2; 7 positions match TRBD1. CDR1 is MGHRA, CDR2 YSYEKL, per germline. CDR3 size: 17 residues. V was clipped by 0 bases and J by 8 bases; unmatched bases: 15. CDR3 nucleotide sequence: TGCGCCAGCAGCCAAGATGGACAGGAAAGTGCCCTCGGGGGCTACACCTTC. As protein: CASSQDGQESALGGYTF.

This clonotype was seen more than once but under ten times. The CDR3 bases are TGCGCCAGCAGCCAAACCGCCCAGCAGGGCGAGCAGTACTTC. As protein: CASSQTAQQGEQYF. The gene calls are TRBV4-1 and TRBJ2-7; perhaps TRBD1 as D (5 bases). The germline CDR1 and CDR2 sequences are MGHRA and YSYEKL. CDR3 length equals 14 residues. Deletions cut 2 bases from V and 6 bases from J, with 14 bases between.

For the CDR3, the DNA is TGTGCCAGCAGCTTAGGGACTGGCGGGAGGCCGTCCTACAATGAGCAGTTCTTC. As protein: CASSLGTGGRPSYNEQFF. The rearrangement links TRBV7-2 to TRBJ2-1, with 8 nucleotides matching TRBD2. In germline, CDR1 is SGHTA, CDR2 FQGNSA. The junction had 9 bases not matched to a gene; V was cut back by 1 base and J by 1 base. The CDR3 runs 18 residues.